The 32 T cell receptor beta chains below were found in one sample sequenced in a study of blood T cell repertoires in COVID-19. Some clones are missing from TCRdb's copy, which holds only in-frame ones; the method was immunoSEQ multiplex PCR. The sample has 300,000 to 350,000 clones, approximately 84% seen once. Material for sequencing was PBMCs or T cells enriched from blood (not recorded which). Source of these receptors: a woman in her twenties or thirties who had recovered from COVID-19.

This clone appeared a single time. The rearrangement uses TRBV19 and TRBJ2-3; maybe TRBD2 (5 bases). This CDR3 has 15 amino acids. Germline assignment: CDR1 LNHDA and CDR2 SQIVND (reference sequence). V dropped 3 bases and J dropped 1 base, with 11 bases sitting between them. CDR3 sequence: CASSMKGRGTDTQYF. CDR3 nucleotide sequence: TGTGCCAGTAGTATGAAAGGGCGGGGCACAGATACGCAGTATTTT.

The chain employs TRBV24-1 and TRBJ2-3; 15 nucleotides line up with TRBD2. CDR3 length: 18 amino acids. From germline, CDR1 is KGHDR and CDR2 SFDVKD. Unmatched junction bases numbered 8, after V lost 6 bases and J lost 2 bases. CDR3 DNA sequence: TGTGCCACCAGTCCTGGACTAGCGGGGGGGCCGGCCACAGATACGCAGTATTTT. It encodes CATSPGLAGGPATDTQYF.

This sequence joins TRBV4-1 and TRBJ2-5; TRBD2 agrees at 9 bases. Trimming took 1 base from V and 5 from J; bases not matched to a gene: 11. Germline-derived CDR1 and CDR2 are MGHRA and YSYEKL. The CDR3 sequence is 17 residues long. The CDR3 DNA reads TGCGCCAGCAGCCAAGGGTCGATCAGCGGGGGGCCCGAGACCCAGTACTTC. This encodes CASSQGSISGGPETQYF.

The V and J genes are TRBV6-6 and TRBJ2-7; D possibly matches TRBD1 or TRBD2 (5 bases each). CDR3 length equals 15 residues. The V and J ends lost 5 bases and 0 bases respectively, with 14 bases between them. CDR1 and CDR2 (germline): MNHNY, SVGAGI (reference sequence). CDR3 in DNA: TGTGCCAGCAGTCGATCGGGGCTGAGCTCCTACGAGCAGTACTTC. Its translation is CASSRSGLSSYEQYF.

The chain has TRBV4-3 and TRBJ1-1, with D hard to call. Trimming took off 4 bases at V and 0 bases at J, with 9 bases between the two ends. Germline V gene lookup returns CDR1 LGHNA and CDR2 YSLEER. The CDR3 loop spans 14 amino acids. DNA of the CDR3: TGCGCCAGCAGCCGGAGCACAATGAACACTGAAGCTTTCTTT. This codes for CASSRSTMNTEAFF.

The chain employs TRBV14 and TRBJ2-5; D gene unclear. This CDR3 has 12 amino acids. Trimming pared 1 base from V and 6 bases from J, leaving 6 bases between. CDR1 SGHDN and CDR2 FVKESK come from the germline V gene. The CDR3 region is CASSQGLQTQYF. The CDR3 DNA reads TGTGCCAGCAGCCAAGGTCTCCAGACCCAGTACTTC. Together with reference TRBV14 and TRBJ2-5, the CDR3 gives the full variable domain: EAGVTQFPSHSVIEKGQTVTLRCDPISGHDNLYWYRRVMGKEIKFLLHFVKESKQDESGMPNNRFLAERTGGTYSTLKVQPAELEDSGVYFCASSQGLQTQYFGPGTRLLVL.

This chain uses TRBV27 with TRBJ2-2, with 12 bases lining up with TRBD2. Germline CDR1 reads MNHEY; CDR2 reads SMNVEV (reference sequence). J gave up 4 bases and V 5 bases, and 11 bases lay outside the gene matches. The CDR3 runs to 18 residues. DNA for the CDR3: TGTGCCAGCAGTCCCCGCGCTAGCGGGGGGGCGGGCACCGGGGAGCTGTTTTTT. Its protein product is CASSPRASGGAGTGELFF.

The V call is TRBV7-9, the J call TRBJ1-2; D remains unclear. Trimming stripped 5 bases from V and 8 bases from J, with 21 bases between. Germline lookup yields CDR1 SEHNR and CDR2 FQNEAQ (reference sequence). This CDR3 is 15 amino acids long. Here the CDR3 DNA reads TGTGCCAGCAGCCCCCAAGGAGGAGGGCTCGGCGGCTACACCTTC. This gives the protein CASSPQGGGLGGYTF.

The CDR3 loop reads CASSSTGDAKQYF. The DNA of the CDR3 is TGTGCCAGTAGTTCTACAGGGGATGCGAAGCAGTACTTC. The chain is built from TRBV19 and TRBJ2-7; 7 bases are shared with TRBD1. Germline V gene sequence: CDR1 LNHDA, CDR2 SQIVND (reference sequence). The CDR3 is made up of 13 amino acids. V gave up 5 bases and J gave up 8 bases; unmatched junction bases: 9.

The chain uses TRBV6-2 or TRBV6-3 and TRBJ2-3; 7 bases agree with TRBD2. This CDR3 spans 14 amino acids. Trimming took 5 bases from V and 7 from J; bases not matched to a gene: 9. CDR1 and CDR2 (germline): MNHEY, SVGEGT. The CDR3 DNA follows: TGTGCCAGCAGTCTACTAGCGTCCCAGCATACGCAGTATTTT. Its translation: CASSLLASQHTQYF.

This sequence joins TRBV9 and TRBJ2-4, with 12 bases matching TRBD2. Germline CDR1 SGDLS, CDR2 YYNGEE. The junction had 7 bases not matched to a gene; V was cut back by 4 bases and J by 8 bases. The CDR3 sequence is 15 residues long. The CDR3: CASSPSGGAGDIQYF. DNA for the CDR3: TGTGCCAGCAGCCCTAGCGGGGGGGCAGGGGACATTCAGTACTTC. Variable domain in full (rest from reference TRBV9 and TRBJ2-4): DSGVTQTPKHLITATGQRVTLRCSPRSGDLSVYWYQQSLDQGLQFLIQYYNGEERAKGNILERFSAQQFPDLHSELNLSSLELGDSALYFCASSPSGGAGDIQYFGAGTRLSVL.

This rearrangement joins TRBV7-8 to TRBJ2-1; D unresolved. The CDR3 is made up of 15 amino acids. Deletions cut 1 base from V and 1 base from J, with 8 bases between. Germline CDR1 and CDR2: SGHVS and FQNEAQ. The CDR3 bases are TGTGCCAGCAGCTTAGATTTAGCTTCCTACAATGAGCAGTTCTTC. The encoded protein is CASSLDLASYNEQFF.

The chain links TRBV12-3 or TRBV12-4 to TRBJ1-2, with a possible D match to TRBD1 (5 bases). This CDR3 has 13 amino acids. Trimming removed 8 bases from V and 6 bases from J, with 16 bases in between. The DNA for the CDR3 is TGTGCCAGCGGGATACAGGTTCTCAATGGCTACACCTTC. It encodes CASGIQVLNGYTF.

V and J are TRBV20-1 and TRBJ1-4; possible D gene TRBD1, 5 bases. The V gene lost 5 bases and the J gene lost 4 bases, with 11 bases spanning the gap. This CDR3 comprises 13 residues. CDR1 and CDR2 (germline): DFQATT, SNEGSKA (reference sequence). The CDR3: CSAGDRLNEKLFF. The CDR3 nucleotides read TGCAGTGCTGGTGACAGACTTAATGAAAAACTGTTTTTT.

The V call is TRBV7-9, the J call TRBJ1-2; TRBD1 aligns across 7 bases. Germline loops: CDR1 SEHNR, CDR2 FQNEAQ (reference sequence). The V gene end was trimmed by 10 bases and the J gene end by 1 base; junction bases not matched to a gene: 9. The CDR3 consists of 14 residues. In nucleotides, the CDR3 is TGTGCCACCCCATTGGGACAGCTTAACTATGGCTACACCTTC. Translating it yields CATPLGQLNYGYTF.

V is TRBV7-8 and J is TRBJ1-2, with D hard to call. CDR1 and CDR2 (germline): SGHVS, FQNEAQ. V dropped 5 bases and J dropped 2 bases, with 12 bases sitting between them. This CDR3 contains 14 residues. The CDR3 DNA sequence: TGTGCCAGCAGCAATAGCCCGTCGAACTATGGCTACACCTTC. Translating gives CASSNSPSNYGYTF.

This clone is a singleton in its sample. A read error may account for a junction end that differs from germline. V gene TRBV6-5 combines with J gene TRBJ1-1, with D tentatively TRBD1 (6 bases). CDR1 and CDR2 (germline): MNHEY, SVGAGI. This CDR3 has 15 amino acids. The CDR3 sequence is CASSDSGRGRPEAFF. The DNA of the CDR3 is TGTGCCAGCAGTGACTCGGGGAGGGGGAGGCCTGAAGCTTTCTTT.

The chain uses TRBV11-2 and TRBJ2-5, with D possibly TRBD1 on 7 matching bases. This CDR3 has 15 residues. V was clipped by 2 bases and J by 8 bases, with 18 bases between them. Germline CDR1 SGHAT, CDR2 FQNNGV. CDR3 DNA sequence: TGTGCCAGCAGCTTAACTGTCAGGGGGGTTGGAACCCAGTACTTC. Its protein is CASSLTVRGVGTQYF.

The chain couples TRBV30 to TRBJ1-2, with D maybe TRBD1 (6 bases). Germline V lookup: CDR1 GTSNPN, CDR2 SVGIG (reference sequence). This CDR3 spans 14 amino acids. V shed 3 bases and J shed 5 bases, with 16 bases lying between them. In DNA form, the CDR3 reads TGTGCCTGGAGGGGTATGGGGCAGGGGTATGGCTACACCTTC. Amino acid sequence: CAWRGMGQGYGYTF. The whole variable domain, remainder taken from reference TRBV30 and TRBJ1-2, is SQTIHQWPATLVQPVGSPLSLECTVEGTSNPNLYWYRQAAGRGLQLLFYSVGIGQISSEVPQNLSASRPQDRQFILSSKKLLLSDSGFYLCAWRGMGQGYGYTFGSGTRLTVV.

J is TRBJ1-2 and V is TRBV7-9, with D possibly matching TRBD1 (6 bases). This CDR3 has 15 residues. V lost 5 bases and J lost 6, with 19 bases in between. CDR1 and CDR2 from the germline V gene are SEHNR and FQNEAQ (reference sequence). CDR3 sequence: CASSLASKYRDGYTF. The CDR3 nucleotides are TGTGCCAGCAGCCTCGCCTCAAAATACAGGGATGGCTACACCTTC.

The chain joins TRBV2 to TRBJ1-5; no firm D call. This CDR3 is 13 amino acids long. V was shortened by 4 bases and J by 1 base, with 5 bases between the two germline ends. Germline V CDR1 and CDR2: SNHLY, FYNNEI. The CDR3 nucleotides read TGTGCCAGCAGTGGCAGGAGCAATCAGCCCCAGCATTTT. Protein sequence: CASSGRSNQPQHF. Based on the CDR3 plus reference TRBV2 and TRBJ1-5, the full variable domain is EPEVTQTPSHQVTQMGQEVILRCVPISNHLYFYWYRQILGQKVEFLVSFYNNEISEKSEIFDDQFSVERPDGSNFTLKIRSTKLEDSAMYFCASSGRSNQPQHFGDGTRLSIL.

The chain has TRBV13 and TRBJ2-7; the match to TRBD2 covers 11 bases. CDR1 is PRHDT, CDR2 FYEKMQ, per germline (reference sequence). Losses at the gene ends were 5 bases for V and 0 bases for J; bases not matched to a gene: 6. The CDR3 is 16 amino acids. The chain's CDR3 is CASSQQGLAASYEQYF. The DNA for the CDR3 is TGTGCCAGCAGCCAGCAGGGACTAGCGGCCTCCTACGAGCAGTACTTC.

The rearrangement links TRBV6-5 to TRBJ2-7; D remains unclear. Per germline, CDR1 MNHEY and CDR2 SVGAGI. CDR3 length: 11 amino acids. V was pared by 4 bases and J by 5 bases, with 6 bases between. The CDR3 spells CASSSPDEQYF. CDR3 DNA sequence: TGTGCCAGCAGTTCCCCGGACGAGCAGTACTTC.

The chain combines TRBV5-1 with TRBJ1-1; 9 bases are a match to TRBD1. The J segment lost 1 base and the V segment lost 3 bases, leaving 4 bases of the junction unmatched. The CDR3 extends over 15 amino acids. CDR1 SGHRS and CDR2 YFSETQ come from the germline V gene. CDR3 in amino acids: CASSSRTGENTEAFF. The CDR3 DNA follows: TGCGCCAGCAGCTCCCGGACAGGGGAGAACACTGAAGCTTTCTTT.

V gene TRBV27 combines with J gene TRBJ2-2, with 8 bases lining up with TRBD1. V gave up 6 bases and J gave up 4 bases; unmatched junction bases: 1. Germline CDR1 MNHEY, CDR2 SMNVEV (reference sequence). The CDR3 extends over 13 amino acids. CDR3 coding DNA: TGTGCCAGCAGGGGACAGGTCACCGGGGAGCTGTTTTTT. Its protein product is CASRGQVTGELFF.

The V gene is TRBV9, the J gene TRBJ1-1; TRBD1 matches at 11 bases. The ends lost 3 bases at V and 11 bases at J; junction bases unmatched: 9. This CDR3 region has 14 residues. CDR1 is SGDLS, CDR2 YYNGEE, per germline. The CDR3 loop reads CASSAGQGASRAFF. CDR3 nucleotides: TGTGCCAGCAGCGCCGGACAGGGGGCAAGTCGGGCTTTCTTT.

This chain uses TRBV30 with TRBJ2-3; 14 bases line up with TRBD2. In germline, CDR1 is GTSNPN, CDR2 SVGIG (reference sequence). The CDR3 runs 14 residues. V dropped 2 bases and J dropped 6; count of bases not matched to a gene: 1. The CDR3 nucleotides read TGTGCCTGGAGTTGGACTAGCGGGGGGGATACGCAGTATTTT. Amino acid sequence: CAWSWTSGGDTQYF.

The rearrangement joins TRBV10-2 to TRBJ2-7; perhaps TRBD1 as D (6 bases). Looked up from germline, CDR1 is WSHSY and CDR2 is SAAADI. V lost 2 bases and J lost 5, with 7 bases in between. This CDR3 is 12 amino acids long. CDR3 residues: CASSEGGHEQYF. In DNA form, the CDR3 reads TGCGCCAGCAGTGAGGGGGGCCACGAGCAGTACTTC.

The CDR3 reads CASSRIRDRTSEKLFF. The CDR3, as DNA: TGTGCCAGCAGCCGGATCCGGGACAGGACTTCTGAAAAACTGTTTTTT. The rearrangement links TRBV3-1 (or the pseudogene TRBV3-2) to TRBJ1-4; 8 bases map to TRBD1. The trim removed 4 bases at V and 7 bases at J, leaving 11 bases unmatched. This CDR3 region has 16 residues. Germline assignment: CDR1 LGHDT and CDR2 YNNKEL (reference sequence).

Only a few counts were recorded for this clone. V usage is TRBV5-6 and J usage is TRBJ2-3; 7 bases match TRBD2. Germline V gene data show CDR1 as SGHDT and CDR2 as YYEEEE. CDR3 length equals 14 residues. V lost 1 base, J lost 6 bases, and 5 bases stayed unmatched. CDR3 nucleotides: TGTGCCAGCAGCTTGAGCGGGGTGGGGGATACGCAGTATTTT. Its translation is CASSLSGVGDTQYF.

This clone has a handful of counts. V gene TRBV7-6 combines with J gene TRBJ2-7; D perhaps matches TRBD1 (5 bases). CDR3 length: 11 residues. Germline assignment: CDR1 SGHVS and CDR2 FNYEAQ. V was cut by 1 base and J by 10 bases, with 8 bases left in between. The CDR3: CASSLGQGQYF. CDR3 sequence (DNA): TGTGCCAGCAGCTTAGGCCAGGGTCAGTACTTC.

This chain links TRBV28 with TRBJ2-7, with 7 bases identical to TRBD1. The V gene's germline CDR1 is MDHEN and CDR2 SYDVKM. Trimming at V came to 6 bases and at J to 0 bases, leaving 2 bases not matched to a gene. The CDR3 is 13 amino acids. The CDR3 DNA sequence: TGTGCCAGCAGGGGGACAGTCTCCTACGAGCAGTACTTC. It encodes CASRGTVSYEQYF.